This TCR delta chain was obtained from a study of gamma-delta T cells after stem cell transplantation. In its sample, this clone is large. Other DNA sequences in this sample translate to the same CDR3. The V gene's germline CDR1 is GEAIGNYY and CDR2 EKD. CDR3 size: 23 residues. V shed 3 bases, J shed 0 bases, and the junction held 18 bases outside the gene matches. TCRdb re-called clones from the RT-PCR reads using CATT. The table shows approximately 2,100 delta-chain clones, with 3% to 3.5% occurring only once. The chain couples TRDV2 to TRDJ3; 11 bases are a match to TRDD3. This receptor was identified in a human donor. It is not recorded whose cells these are; they may come from a transplant donor. Sequenced sample: gamma-delta T cells. CDR3 nucleotides: TGTGCCTGTGACCCTACTGGGGGATATGCTGCAACGATTAGCTCCTGGGACACCCGACAGATGTTTTTC. This sequence encodes CACDPTGGYAATISSWDTRQMFF.